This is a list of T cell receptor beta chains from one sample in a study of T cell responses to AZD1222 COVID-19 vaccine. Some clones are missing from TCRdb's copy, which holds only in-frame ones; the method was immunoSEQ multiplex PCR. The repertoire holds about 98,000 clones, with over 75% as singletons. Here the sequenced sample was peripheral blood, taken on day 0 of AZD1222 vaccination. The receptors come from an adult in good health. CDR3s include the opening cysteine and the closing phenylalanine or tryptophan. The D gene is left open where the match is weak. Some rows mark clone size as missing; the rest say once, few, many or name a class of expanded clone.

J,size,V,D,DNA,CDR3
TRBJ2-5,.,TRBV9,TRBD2,TGTGCCAGCAACCCTAGCGGTCGGGACCAAGAGACCCAGTACTTC,CASNPSGRDQETQYF
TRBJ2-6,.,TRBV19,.,TGTGCCAGTAGAATACCCTACGGCAGGGTTTCTGGGGCCAACGTCCTGACTTTC,CASRIPYGRVSGANVLTF
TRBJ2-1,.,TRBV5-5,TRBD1,TGTGCCAGCAGCTTGGGGGGACAGGGTTACAATGAGCAGTTCTTC,CASSLGGQGYNEQFF
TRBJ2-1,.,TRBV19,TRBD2,TGTGCCAGTAGTCCGTCCAGACTAGCGGGTAAGGGCCGCAATGAGCAGTTCTTC,CASSPSRLAGKGRNEQFF
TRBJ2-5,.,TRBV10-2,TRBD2,TGCGCCAGCAGGGGACTACAAGAGACCCAGTACTTC,CASRGLQETQYF
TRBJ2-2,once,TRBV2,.,TGTGCCAGCAGTTTAACCCGGGGAGGGGGGAACACCGGGGAGCTGTTTTTT,CASSLTRGGGNTGELFF
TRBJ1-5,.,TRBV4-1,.,TGCGCCAGCAGCCAAGGGCTCAATCAGCCCCAGCATTTT,CASSQGLNQPQHF
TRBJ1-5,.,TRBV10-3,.,TGTGCCATCAGTGAGTTGGGTGGCCTCAATCAGCCCCAGCATTTT,CAISELGGLNQPQHF
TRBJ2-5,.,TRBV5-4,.,TGTGCCAGCAGCTTGGGGGTGGGGGCCCAAGAGACCCAGTACTTC,CASSLGVGAQETQYF
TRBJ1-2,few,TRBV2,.,TGTGCCAGCAGTCCGGGCCATGGGAAGAGGGGCTACACCTTC,CASSPGHGKRGYTF
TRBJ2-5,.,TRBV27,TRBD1,TGTGCCAGCAGTATGGATACTGGGACAGGGAGGAGGGAGACCCAGTACTTC,CASSMDTGTGRRETQYF
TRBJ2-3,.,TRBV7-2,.,TGTGCCAGCAGCTTAGTAGCGGCTAAGACAGATACGCAGTATTTT,CASSLVAAKTDTQYF
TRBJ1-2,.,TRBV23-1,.,TGCGCCAGCGCACGGTACTATGGCTACACCTTC,CASARYYGYTF
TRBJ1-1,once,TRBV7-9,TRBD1,TGTGCCAGCAGCTTCCACAGGGGCCGGAACACTGAAGCTTTCTTT,CASSFHRGRNTEAFF
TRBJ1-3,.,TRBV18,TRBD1,TGTGCCAGCTCACCGGGACAGGGGATGCAAGGAAACACCATATATTTT,CASSPGQGMQGNTIYF
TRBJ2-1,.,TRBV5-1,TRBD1,TGCGCCAGCAGCGTGGGACAGGGGGCGGGTGATGAGCAGTTCTTC,CASSVGQGAGDEQFF
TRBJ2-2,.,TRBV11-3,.,TGTGCCAGCAGCTTATTAGGAGACACCGGGGAGCTGTTTTTT,CASSLLGDTGELFF
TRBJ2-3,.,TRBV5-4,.,TGTGCCAGCAGCTTGACAGGGAGGGGCACAGATACGCAGTATTTT,CASSLTGRGTDTQYF
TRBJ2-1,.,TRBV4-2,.,TGTGCCAGCAGCCAAGATGCCAATGAGCAGTTCTTC,CASSQDANEQFF
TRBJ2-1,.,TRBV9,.,TGTGCCAGCAGCGATCCAGGGCACAATGAGCAGTTCTTC,CASSDPGHNEQFF
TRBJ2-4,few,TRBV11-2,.,TGTGCCAGCAGCCACCTCGGGGACATTCAGTACTTC,CASSHLGDIQYF
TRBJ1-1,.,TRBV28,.,TGTGCCAGCAGTTTTGTGCTGAACACTGAAGCTTTCTTT,CASSFVLNTEAFF
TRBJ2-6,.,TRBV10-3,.,TGTGCCATCAGTGACGAAAGCTCTGGGGCCAACGTCCTGACTTTC,CAISDESSGANVLTF
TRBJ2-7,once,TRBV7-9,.,TGTGCCAGCAGCCTACACAGCAGCGAGCAGTACTTC,CASSLHSSEQYF
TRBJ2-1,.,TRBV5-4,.,TGTGCCAGCAGCTTGGGTCCGCCCGTGGGGGAGCAGTTCTTC,CASSLGPPVGEQFF
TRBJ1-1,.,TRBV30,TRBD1,TGTGCCTGGAAGGGGGCTCAGAACACTGAAGCTTTCTTT,CAWKGAQNTEAFF
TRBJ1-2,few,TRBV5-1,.,TGCGCCAGCAGCTTGGACACAGGAGAATATGGCTACACCTTC,CASSLDTGEYGYTF
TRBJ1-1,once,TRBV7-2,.,TGTGCCAGCAGCTTAGGCTCAGGTAATACTGAAGCTTTCTTT,CASSLGSGNTEAFF
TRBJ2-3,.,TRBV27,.,TGTGCCAGCCGGTCGGCGGAGTCTAGCACAGATACGCAGTATTTT,CASRSAESSTDTQYF
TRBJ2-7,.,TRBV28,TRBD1,TGTGCCAGCAGTGCCGAAAACAGGGGCCCCTACGAGCAGTACTTC,CASSAENRGPYEQYF
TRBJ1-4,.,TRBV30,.,TGTGCCTGGAGGGGGACGCGTGAAAAACTGTTTTTT,CAWRGTREKLFF
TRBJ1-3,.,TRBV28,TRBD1,TGTGCCAGCAGTACCCGCGGCAGGGGGCTTGGAAACACCATATATTTT,CASSTRGRGLGNTIYF
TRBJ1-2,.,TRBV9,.,TGTGCCAGCAGCGGATCGGGATTCTTCTATGGCTACACCTTC,CASSGSGFFYGYTF
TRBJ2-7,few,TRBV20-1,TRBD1,TGCAGTGCTAGTGGACAGGGGTCTGTTCCGTCAGACCATGGGCAGTACTTC,CSASGQGSVPSDHGQYF
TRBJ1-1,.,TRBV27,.,TGTGCCAGCAGCTTCGATTGGAGGAGGACTGAAGCTTTCTTT,CASSFDWRRTEAFF
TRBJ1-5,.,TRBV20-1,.,TGCAGTGCTAGTCGGGAGGCCCGTCAGCCCCAGCATTTT,CSASREARQPQHF
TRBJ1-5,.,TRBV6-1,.,TGTGCCAGCAGTGGTCGTGGAGGGCGAATTGATCAGCCCCAGCATTTT,CASSGRGGRIDQPQHF
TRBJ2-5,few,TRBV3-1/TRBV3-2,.,TGTGCCAGCAGCCAAGAGGGCAGACAAGAGACCCAGTACTTC,CASSQEGRQETQYF
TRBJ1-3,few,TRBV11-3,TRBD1,TGTGCCAGCAGTACAGGGGCTGGAAACACCATATATTTT,CASSTGAGNTIYF
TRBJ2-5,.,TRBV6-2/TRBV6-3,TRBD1,TGTGCCAGCAGTTACATCGACCCCTGGACAGGTCAAGAGACCCAGTACTTC,CASSYIDPWTGQETQYF
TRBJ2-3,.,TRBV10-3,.,TGTGCCGTCGGGACCTCAAGCACAGATACGCAGTATTTT,CAVGTSSTDTQYF
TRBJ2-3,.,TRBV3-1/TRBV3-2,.,TGTGCCAGCAGCCATGGCCTGCGGACACCCCATCCGGGACTCAATGTTGCAGATACGCAGTATTTT,CASSHGLRTPHPGLNVADTQYF
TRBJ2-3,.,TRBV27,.,TGTGCCAGCAGCTCCATCTTTAGGGAAGATACGCAGTATTTT,CASSSIFREDTQYF
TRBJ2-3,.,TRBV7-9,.,TGTGCCAGCAGCTCTAGAGATACGCAGTATTTT,CASSSRDTQYF
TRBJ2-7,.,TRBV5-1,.,TGCGCCAGCAGCTTGGTAGAGGGCTACGAGCAGTACTTC,CASSLVEGYEQYF
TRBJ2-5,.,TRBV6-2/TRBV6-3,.,TGTGCCAGCAGTTACTCAACCAGGCAGGGCCCTAGAGAGACCCAGTACTTC,CASSYSTRQGPRETQYF
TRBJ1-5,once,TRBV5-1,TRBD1,TGCGCCAGCAGCGCAACAGGGACAGGGCAAGGACAGCCCCAGCATTTT,CASSATGTGQGQPQHF
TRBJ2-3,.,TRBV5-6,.,TGTGCCAGCAGCCGCCAAGGGGGGGGTACAGATACGCAGTATTTT,CASSRQGGGTDTQYF
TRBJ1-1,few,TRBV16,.,TGTGCCAGCAGCCAAGCGCGAGGGGCGGGAACTGAAGCTTTCTTT,CASSQARGAGTEAFF
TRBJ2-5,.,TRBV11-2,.,TGTGCCAGCAGCCGCTCCGCGGGCCACCAAGAGACCCAGTACTTC,CASSRSAGHQETQYF
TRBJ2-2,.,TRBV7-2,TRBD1,TGTGCCAGCAGGACAGGGATGGTTGCCGGGGAGCTGTTTTTT,CASRTGMVAGELFF
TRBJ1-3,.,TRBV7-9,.,TGTGCCAGCAGCTTAGCCAACACAGGAAACACCATATATTTT,CASSLANTGNTIYF